A single sample gave rise to the 31 T cell receptor beta chains below, sequenced in a study of blood T cell repertoires in COVID-19. Clones were sequenced by immunoSEQ multiplex PCR, and TCRdb holds only the in-frame ones, with some missing. The profile shows about 270,000 clones, about 88% of them singletons. Sample: PBMCs or T cells enriched from blood (not recorded which). The receptor set was obtained from a woman aged 50 to 60 who had recovered from COVID-19.

This clone was observed a handful of times. V is TRBV6-5 and J is TRBJ1-6; a possible D gene is TRBD1 (5 bases). With 4 bases removed from V and 13 bases from J, the gap between germline ends came to 11 bases. The germline CDR1 and CDR2 sequences are MNHEY and SVGAGI. There are 12 residues in the CDR3. The CDR3 here is CASSSRARPLHF. DNA of the CDR3: TGTGCCAGCAGTTCCAGGGCGCGTCCCCTCCACTTT.

The chain couples TRBV28 to TRBJ1-2; 12 bases are shared with TRBD1. The CDR3 contains 13 residues. CDR1 MDHEN and CDR2 SYDVKM come from the germline V gene. With 10 bases clipped from V and 6 bases from J, the junction kept 6 bases outside the gene matches. The CDR3 protein is CAIGTGGRNGYTF. Written as DNA, the CDR3 is TGTGCCATCGGGACAGGGGGCAGGAATGGCTACACCTTC.

The gene calls are TRBV19 and TRBJ2-1; 7 positions match TRBD1. CDR3 length: 15 residues. Trimming took 0 bases from V and 7 from J; bases not matched to a gene: 6. The V gene's germline CDR1 is LNHDA and CDR2 SQIVND (reference sequence). For the CDR3, the DNA is TGTGCCAGTAGTATAGAGGGACAGTTATGGAATGAGCAGTTCTTC. Its translation is CASSIEGQLWNEQFF.

The chain uses TRBV4-1 and TRBJ2-4, with 8 bases that match TRBD2. Germline CDR1 MGHRA, CDR2 YSYEKL. The CDR3 sequence is 17 residues long. V lost 3 bases to trimming and J lost 3 bases; unmatched junction nucleotides: 10. The CDR3 nucleotides read TGCGCCAGCAGCCATGGACGGGGGGGCCTTGGCAAAAACATTCAGTACTTC. This translates into CASSHGRGGLGKNIQYF.

The sample holds one count of this clone. The chain couples TRBV28 to TRBJ2-1, with a weak D call TRBD1 (5 bases). This CDR3 is 16 amino acids long. V lost 5 bases to trimming and J lost 4 bases, with 18 bases between them. Germline CDR1 MDHEN, CDR2 SYDVKM. The CDR3 nucleotides are TGTGCCAGCAGTCCCTACGGACCCCAGGGTTACAATGAGCAGTTCTTC. It translates to CASSPYGPQGYNEQFF.

The V gene is TRBV6-5, the J gene TRBJ2-1; D is perhaps TRBD2 (6 bases). Germline V gives CDR1 MNHEY, CDR2 SVGAGI. V was shortened by 0 bases and J by 3 bases, with 9 bases between the two germline ends. This CDR3 is built from 15 residues. CDR3 loop: CASSYSGGNYNEQFF. As DNA, the CDR3 is TGTGCCAGCAGTTACTCGGGGGGTAACTACAATGAGCAGTTCTTC.

The chain links TRBV14 to TRBJ2-7; the match to TRBD2 covers 7 bases. Germline CDR1 SGHDN, CDR2 FVKESK. The CDR3 loop spans 15 amino acids. J was trimmed by 2 bases and V by 1 base; bases with no gene match: 5. CDR3: CASSQAGGGPYEQYF. The CDR3 region has the DNA TGTGCCAGCAGCCAAGCCGGGGGAGGGCCCTACGAGCAGTACTTC.

This chain links TRBV20-1 with TRBJ1-1; the D is unclear. CDR3 length equals 11 residues. The V end lost 7 bases, the J end lost 2 bases, and 8 bases lay between the germline ends. The germline V gene encodes CDR1 DFQATT and CDR2 SNEGSKA (reference sequence). CDR3 in DNA: TGCAGTGTCGAGGGCAACACTGAAGCTTTCTTT. This sequence encodes CSVEGNTEAFF.

This chain links TRBV6-6 with TRBJ2-1, with 7 nucleotides matching TRBD2. Germline V gene sequence: CDR1 MNHNY, CDR2 SVGAGI (reference sequence). This CDR3 has 15 residues. The V and J ends lost 0 bases and 8 bases, in that order; junction bases with no gene match: 7. The CDR3 loop reads CASSYSARAGDEQFF. In DNA, the CDR3 is TGTGCCAGCAGTTACTCGGCCAGGGCGGGGGATGAGCAGTTCTTC.

The rearrangement links TRBV28 to TRBJ1-4; D remains ambiguous. The V and J ends lost 1 base and 3 bases respectively, with 9 bases between them. Germline V gene data show CDR1 as MDHEN and CDR2 as SYDVKM. The CDR3 covers 15 residues. CDR3 coding DNA: TGTGCCAGCAGTTTATCGGGGTTAGCTAATGAAAAACTGTTTTTT. It specifies CASSLSGLANEKLFF.

The V gene is TRBV28, the J gene TRBJ1-1; 7 nucleotides line up with TRBD1. Per the germline V gene, CDR1 is MDHEN and CDR2 is SYDVKM. The CDR3 is made up of 13 amino acids. V lost 2 bases, J lost 5 bases, and 2 bases stayed unmatched. CDR3: CASSLGTATEAFF. DNA for the CDR3: TGTGCCAGCAGTTTAGGGACAGCTACTGAAGCTTTCTTT.

This clone was seen more than once but under ten times. The genes are TRBV7-8 and TRBJ2-3; no reliable D call. The CDR3 sequence is 14 residues long. CDR1 and CDR2 from the germline V gene are SGHVS and FQNEAQ. Deletions cut 0 bases from V and 6 bases from J, with 10 bases between. The CDR3 DNA is TGTGCCAGCAGCTTAGCCGGGTTTGGCGATACGCAGTATTTT. It yields the protein CASSLAGFGDTQYF.

The count of this clone is one. This sequence joins TRBV6-1 and TRBJ2-5; TRBD1 matches at 10 bases. Losses at the gene ends were 2 bases for V and 5 bases for J; bases not matched to a gene: 5. This CDR3 comprises 15 residues. Germline values: CDR1 MNHNS, CDR2 SASEGT. As DNA, the CDR3 is TGTGCCAGCAGTGAATCGACAGGGGGCGCGGAGACCCAGTACTTC. This encodes CASSESTGGAETQYF.

The chain combines TRBV10-2 with TRBJ2-7; 9 positions agree with TRBD1. The germline V gene has CDR1 WSHSY and CDR2 SAAADI. CDR3 length: 19 amino acids. The trim removed 8 bases at V and 4 bases at J, leaving 24 bases unmatched. In DNA form, the CDR3 reads TGCGCCAGCGGCGGCGGGACAGGGATCTCAGGGGTCCCGCGATACGAGCAGTACTTC. Its protein is CASGGGTGISGVPRYEQYF.

The gene calls are TRBV29-1 and TRBJ1-3, with D unresolved. V was clipped by 6 bases and J by 0 bases, with 6 bases between them. This CDR3 comprises 12 residues. The V gene's germline CDR1 is SQVTM and CDR2 ANQGSEA. CDR3 sequence reads: CSVSSSGNTIYF. The CDR3 DNA reads as TGCAGCGTATCGAGCTCTGGAAACACCATATATTTT.

In its sample, this clone was seen once. The rearrangement joins TRBV7-2 to TRBJ2-7; 10 bases fit TRBD2. V lost 5 bases to trimming and J lost 7 bases; unmatched junction nucleotides: 8. CDR1 and CDR2 (germline): SGHTA, FQGNSA. This CDR3 is built from 14 residues. The CDR3 region is CASSATLAGVEQYF. CDR3 sequence (DNA): TGTGCCAGCAGCGCAACTCTAGCGGGAGTTGAGCAGTACTTC. Based on the CDR3 plus reference TRBV7-2 and TRBJ2-7, the full variable domain is GAGVSQSPSNKVTEKGKDVELRCDPISGHTALYWYRQSLGQGLEFLIYFQGNSAPDKSGLPSDRFSAERTGGSVSTLTIQRTQQEDSAVYLCASSATLAGVEQYFGPGTRLTVT.

The rearrangement uses TRBV7-9 and TRBJ2-1; D perhaps matches TRBD2 (6 bases). In germline, CDR1 is SEHNR, CDR2 FQNEAQ (reference sequence). The CDR3 has 13 amino acids. With 3 bases removed from V and 9 bases from J, the gap between germline ends came to 12 bases. CDR3 nucleotide sequence: TGTGCCAGCAGCTTTGAAGCGGGTTCTGAGCAGTTCTTC. Residues: CASSFEAGSEQFF.

V usage is TRBV27 and J usage is TRBJ1-4; 11 bases are a match to TRBD1. The CDR3 runs to 14 residues. V gave up 5 bases and J gave up 6 bases; unmatched junction bases: 2. Germline V gene sequence: CDR1 MNHEY, CDR2 SMNVEV (reference sequence). The CDR3 sequence: CASSPDRGHEKLFF. In nucleotides, the CDR3 is TGTGCCAGCAGTCCGGACAGGGGGCATGAAAAACTGTTTTTT.

The rearrangement joins TRBV28 to TRBJ2-4; 8 bases align to TRBD2. After removal of 6 bases from V and 7 bases from J, the junction contained 8 bases not matched to a gene. This CDR3 has 14 residues. CDR1 and CDR2 from the germline V gene are MDHEN and SYDVKM. This CDR3 reads CASSRSGSINIQYF. The CDR3, as DNA: TGTGCCAGCAGCCGGAGCGGGAGCATCAACATTCAGTACTTC.

J is TRBJ1-1 and V is TRBV5-8; D uncertain. CDR3 length: 13 amino acids. Trimming pared 0 bases from V and 4 bases from J, leaving 7 bases between. Germline assignment: CDR1 SGHTS and CDR2 YDEGEE. The CDR3 nucleotides are TGTGCCAGCAGCTTGGGCAGGCCCACTGAAGCTTTCTTT. Amino acid sequence: CASSLGRPTEAFF.

The rearrangement joins TRBV27 to TRBJ2-3, with TRBD2 matching 10 bases. Germline loops: CDR1 MNHEY, CDR2 SMNVEV (reference sequence). J gave up 4 bases and V 7 bases, and 17 bases lay outside the gene matches. The CDR3 totals 18 residues. CDR3 DNA sequence: TGTGCCAGCAAACCCTCGAGTAGCGGGAGGCTAGTCCCAGATACGCAGTATTTT. It specifies CASKPSSSGRLVPDTQYF.

This clone was picked up a small number of times. V is TRBV6-5 and J is TRBJ1-3; unclear D gene. Germline CDR1 reads MNHEY; CDR2 reads SVGAGI. V gave up 5 bases and J gave up 0 bases, with 11 bases separating them. This CDR3 is 15 amino acids long. CDR3 in DNA: TGTGCCAGCAGTCCTAATCGCCGCTCTGGAAACACCATATATTTT. This translates into CASSPNRRSGNTIYF.

J is TRBJ1-5 and V is TRBV28; TRBD1 matches at 7 bases. CDR3 size: 15 residues. The germline V gene encodes CDR1 MDHEN and CDR2 SYDVKM. V gave up 4 bases and J gave up 3 bases; unmatched junction bases: 6. Written as DNA, the CDR3 is TGTGCCAGCAGTTCAACAGGGGCGATCAATCAGCCCCAGCATTTT. Its translation is CASSSTGAINQPQHF.

The V gene is TRBV7-2, the J gene TRBJ2-3; no definite D call. The germline CDR1 and CDR2 sequences are SGHTA and FQGNSA. There are 13 residues in the CDR3. Trimming cost V 0 bases and J 3 bases, with 4 bases left between them. In DNA form, the CDR3 reads TGTGCCAGCAGCTTAGCCTTGACAGATACGCAGTATTTT. It specifies CASSLALTDTQYF.

The rearrangement links TRBV5-5 to TRBJ1-5, with D unclear. From germline, CDR1 is SGHKS and CDR2 YYEKEE (reference sequence). The CDR3 sequence is 15 residues long. Trimming took 4 bases from V and 4 from J, leaving 15 bases between them. The CDR3 loop reads CASSPTAGSNQPQHF. CDR3 nucleotides: TGTGCCAGCAGCCCTACTGCGGGGTCGAATCAGCCCCAGCATTTT.

The rearrangement joins TRBV6-1 to TRBJ2-1, with D maybe TRBD1 (5 bases). Germline V gene sequence: CDR1 MNHNS, CDR2 SASEGT. Deletions cut 0 bases from V and 8 bases from J, with 14 bases between. CDR3 length equals 15 residues. This CDR3 reads CASSEAAGLYDEQFF. CDR3 nucleotides: TGTGCCAGCAGTGAAGCTGCAGGGTTATACGATGAGCAGTTCTTC.

This clone was detected only once. The V gene is TRBV28, the J gene TRBJ2-1; TRBD2 aligns across 11 bases. The CDR3 runs to 13 residues. V shed 9 bases and J 8 bases; nucleotides not matched to a gene: 6. CDR1 MDHEN and CDR2 SYDVKM come from the germline V gene. The CDR3 nucleotides read TGTGCCAGTACTAGCGGGAGTAGGGATGAGCAGTTCTTC. It translates to CASTSGSRDEQFF.

The chain employs TRBV5-1 and TRBJ2-2; 7 bases fit TRBD2. The CDR3 runs 16 residues. After removal of 3 bases from V and 0 bases from J, the junction contained 5 bases not matched to a gene. Germline V gene sequence: CDR1 SGHRS, CDR2 YFSETQ. CDR3 region: CASSSSSGTNTGELFF. CDR3 in DNA: TGCGCCAGCAGCTCCTCTAGCGGAACGAACACCGGGGAGCTGTTTTTT.

The chain is built from TRBV11-2 and TRBJ2-7; D unresolved. The CDR3 consists of 12 residues. CDR1 is SGHAT, CDR2 FQNNGV, per germline. The germline V and J ends were trimmed by 4 bases and 6 bases, with 10 bases remaining between them. DNA for the CDR3: TGTGCCAGCAGCTCGAGTCGGAGCGAGCAGTACTTC. Encoded protein: CASSSSRSEQYF.

V gene TRBV11-2 combines with J gene TRBJ1-5; no definite D call. The CDR3 consists of 14 residues. Germline loops: CDR1 SGHAT, CDR2 FQNNGV. Trimming stripped 3 bases from V and 0 bases from J, with 6 bases between. CDR3 in DNA: TGTGCCAGCAGCTTCTCAGATAGCAATCAGCCCCAGCATTTT. It translates to CASSFSDSNQPQHF.

J is TRBJ2-1 and V is TRBV5-1, with TRBD1 matching over 7 bases. V trimming: 0 bases; J trimming: 6 bases; junction bases outside the gene matches: 6. The CDR3 length is 15 residues. Germline V gene lookup returns CDR1 SGHRS and CDR2 YFSETQ. The CDR3 spells CASSLAGTDINEQFF. The CDR3 DNA reads as TGCGCCAGCAGCTTGGCCGGGACAGATATCAATGAGCAGTTCTTC.